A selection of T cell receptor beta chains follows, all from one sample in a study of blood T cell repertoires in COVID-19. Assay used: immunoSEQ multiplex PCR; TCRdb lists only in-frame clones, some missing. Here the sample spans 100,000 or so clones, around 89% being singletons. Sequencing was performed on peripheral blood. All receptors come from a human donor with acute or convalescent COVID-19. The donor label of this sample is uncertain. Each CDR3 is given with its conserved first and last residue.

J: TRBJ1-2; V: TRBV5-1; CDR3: CASSLPPDRSNYGYTF
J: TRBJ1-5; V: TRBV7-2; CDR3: CASSYYSNQPQHF
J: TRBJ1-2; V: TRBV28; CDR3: CASSSRYGYTF
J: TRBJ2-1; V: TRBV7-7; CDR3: CASSSLAGAQYNEQFF
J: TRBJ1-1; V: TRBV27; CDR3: CASSTHTGATEAFF
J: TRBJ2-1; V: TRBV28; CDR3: CASSLASGNEQFF
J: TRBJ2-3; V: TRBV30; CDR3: CAASYGNWRTDTQYF
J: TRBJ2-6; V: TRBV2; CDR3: CASSSTSSGANVLTF
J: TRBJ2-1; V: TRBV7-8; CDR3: CASRPGRLAAQPRSSYNEQFF
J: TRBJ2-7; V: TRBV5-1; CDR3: CASSLDAGGPYEQYF
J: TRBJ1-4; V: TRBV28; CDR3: CASLPMGATNEKLFF
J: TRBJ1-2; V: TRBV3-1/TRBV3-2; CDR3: CASSQQGAYDGYTF
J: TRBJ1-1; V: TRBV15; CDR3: CATSPNVGARGTEAFF
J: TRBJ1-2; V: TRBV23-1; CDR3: CASSQKAGDYGYTF
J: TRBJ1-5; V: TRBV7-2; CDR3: CASSPGQATYQPQHF
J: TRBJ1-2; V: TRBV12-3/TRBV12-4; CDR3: CASSLGQLYGYTF
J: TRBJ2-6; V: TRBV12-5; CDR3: CASGPPPGSYSGANVLTF
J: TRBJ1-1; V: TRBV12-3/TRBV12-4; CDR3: CASSEGNTEAFF
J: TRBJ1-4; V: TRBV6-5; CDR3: CASLLGTGNEKLFF
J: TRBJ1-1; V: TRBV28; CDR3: CASRQQVLTEAFF
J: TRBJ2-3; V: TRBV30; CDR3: CAYTLAGVPDTQYF
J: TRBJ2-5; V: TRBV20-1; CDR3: CSASAGPLRPDKETQYF
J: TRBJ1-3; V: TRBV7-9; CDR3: CASNARDRVFGNTIYF
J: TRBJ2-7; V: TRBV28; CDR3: CASRSGGAGPYEQYF
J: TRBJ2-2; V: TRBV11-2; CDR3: CASSLGTSDTGELFF
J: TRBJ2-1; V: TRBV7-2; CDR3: CASSFSGSGYNEQFF
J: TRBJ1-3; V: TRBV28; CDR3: CASSLRQARNTIYF
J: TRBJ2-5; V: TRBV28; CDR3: CASSRGQARETQYF
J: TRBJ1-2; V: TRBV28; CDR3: CASSFEIYYGYTF
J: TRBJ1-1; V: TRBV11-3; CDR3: CASSPGQGNGNTEAFF
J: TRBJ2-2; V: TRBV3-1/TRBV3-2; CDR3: CASSSGLGELFF
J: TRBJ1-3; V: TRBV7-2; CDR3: CASSFDITGGNTIYF
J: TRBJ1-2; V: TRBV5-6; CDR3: CASTLRQGRYGYTF
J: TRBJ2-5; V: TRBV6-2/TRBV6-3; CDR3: CASSSRSGTQYF
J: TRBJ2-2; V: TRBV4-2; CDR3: CASSQEQGNTGELFF
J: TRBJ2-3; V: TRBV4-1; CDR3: CASARLAGGLDTQYF
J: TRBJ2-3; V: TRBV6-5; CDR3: CASSLQGPTDTQYF
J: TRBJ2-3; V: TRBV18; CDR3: CASSPTSRTSTDTQYF
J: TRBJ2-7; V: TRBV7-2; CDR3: CASGDRSSYEQYF
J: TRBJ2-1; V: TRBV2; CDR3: CASRISSGPYNEQFF
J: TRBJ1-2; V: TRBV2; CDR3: CASGGNGGYTF
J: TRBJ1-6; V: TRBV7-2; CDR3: CASSAQLGGRSPLHF
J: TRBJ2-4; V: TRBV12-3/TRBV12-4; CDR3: CASSFEYPSPQYF
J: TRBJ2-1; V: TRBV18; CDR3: CASSGTGRDNEQFF
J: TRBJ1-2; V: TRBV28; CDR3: CASSLVMAGALNYGYTF
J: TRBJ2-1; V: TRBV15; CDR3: CATSRGLVRRVNYNEQFF
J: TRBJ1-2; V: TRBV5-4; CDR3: CASSLADSSDLYGYTF
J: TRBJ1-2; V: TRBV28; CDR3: CASSYPDSVLYGYTF
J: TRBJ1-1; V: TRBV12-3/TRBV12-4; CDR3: CASSTQGNTEAFF
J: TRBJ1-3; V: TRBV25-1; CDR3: CASSAHTGGGSGNTIYF
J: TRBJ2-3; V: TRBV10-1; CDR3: CASSFRGRSTQYF